The 21 T cell receptor beta chains below come from one sample, sequenced in a study of cytomegalovirus exposure and HLA in healthy donors. PCR was performed using 60 Vbeta and 13 Jbeta primers. Profiling relied on immunoSEQ multiplex PCR, and the TCRdb table lists in-frame clones only, not all of them. Found here are 85,000 to 130,000 clones, 60% to 85% of them singletons; the top ten hold roughly 3%. Material: PBMCs. All receptors come from a male donor in good health and CMV-seropositive.

This clone was seen a few times. In nucleotides, the CDR3 is TGTGCCAGCAGGAAGGGACAGGGGACCTACGAGCAGTACTTC. Amino acid sequence: CASRKGQGTYEQYF. This chain connects TRBV27 to TRBJ2-7; 10 nucleotides align to TRBD1. Germline V gives CDR1 MNHEY, CDR2 SMNVEV (reference sequence). With V trimmed by 6 bases and J by 2 bases, 4 bases remained unmatched. The CDR3 spans 14 residues.

The chain is built from TRBV19 and TRBJ1-5, with D unclear. Trimming removed 5 bases from V and 7 bases from J, with 18 bases in between. The germline V gene encodes CDR1 LNHDA and CDR2 SQIVND (reference sequence). The CDR3 has 15 amino acids. The CDR3 nucleotides are TGTGCCAGTAGTGCCATTAAGGGAGGTGACCAGCCCCAGCATTTT. It yields the protein CASSAIKGGDQPQHF.

The chain employs TRBV28 and TRBJ1-1; D might be TRBD1 (5 bases). V gave up 6 bases and J gave up 10 bases, with 24 bases separating them. The germline V gene has CDR1 MDHEN and CDR2 SYDVKM. The CDR3 is 15 amino acids. DNA of the CDR3: TGTGCCAGCAGCCCGCCCGTTCCCAGGGCGGGGGGAGCTTTCTTT. This encodes CASSPPVPRAGGAFF.

The V gene is TRBV7-2, the J gene TRBJ2-6, with D maybe TRBD1 (6 bases). The V end was cut by 8 bases, the J end by 3 bases, with 8 bases between. The CDR3 is 13 residues long. The germline CDR1 and CDR2 sequences are SGHTA and FQGNSA. The CDR3: CASRGHGANVLTF. The CDR3 DNA sequence: TGTGCCAGCCGGGGACATGGGGCCAACGTCCTGACTTTC.

This chain joins TRBV29-1 and TRBJ2-1, with 10 bases fitting TRBD1. With 7 bases clipped from V and 6 bases from J, the junction kept 9 bases outside the gene matches. Germline V gene data show CDR1 as SQVTM and CDR2 as ANQGSEA. This CDR3 contains 14 residues. The CDR3 protein is CSGAQRTGGNEQFF. The CDR3 DNA reads as TGCAGCGGGGCTCAACGGACAGGGGGCAATGAGCAGTTCTTC.

This chain uses TRBV29-1 with TRBJ2-7; D may be TRBD1 (6 bases). Germline V gives CDR1 SQVTM, CDR2 ANQGSEA. The CDR3 has 15 amino acids. V lost 6 bases, J lost 3 bases, and 21 bases lay in between. CDR3 residues: CSVVLGGSRGYEQYF. The DNA for the CDR3 is TGCAGCGTCGTTCTTGGGGGCTCGAGGGGCTACGAGCAGTACTTC.

This chain connects TRBV6-6 to TRBJ2-7; 10 positions match TRBD1. CDR1 MNHNY and CDR2 SVGAGI come from the germline V gene (reference sequence). After removal of 5 bases from V and 5 bases from J, the junction contained 6 bases not matched to a gene. This CDR3 has 14 residues. The CDR3 bases are TGTGCCAGCAGTAGGACAGGGGGGAACGACGAGCAGTACTTC. Protein product: CASSRTGGNDEQYF.

The chain links TRBV18 to TRBJ2-7, with TRBD1 matching 8 bases. The CDR3 is made up of 15 amino acids. V was clipped by 3 bases and J by 4 bases; unmatched bases: 8. Looked up from germline, CDR1 is KGHSH and CDR2 is LQKENI. In DNA form, the CDR3 reads TGTGCCAGCTCACCCGAAAGCGGACAGGGATACGAGCAGTACTTC. It is translated as CASSPESGQGYEQYF.

This clone was picked up one time. The J gene is TRBJ1-5, the V gene TRBV2; the match to TRBD1 covers 8 bases. With 6 bases clipped from V and 4 bases from J, the junction kept 5 bases outside the gene matches. The CDR3 spans 14 residues. CDR1 and CDR2 (germline): SNHLY, FYNNEI. Here the CDR3 DNA reads TGTGCCAGCAGGAAGGGACAGGAGAATCAGCCCCAGCATTTT. As protein: CASRKGQENQPQHF. Full variable domain (rest looked up from reference TRBV2 and TRBJ1-5): EPEVTQTPSHQVTQMGQEVILRCVPISNHLYFYWYRQILGQKVEFLVSFYNNEISEKSEIFDDQFSVERPDGSNFTLKIRSTKLEDSAMYFCASRKGQENQPQHFGDGTRLSIL.

There are a few counts of this clone. This rearrangement joins TRBV13 to TRBJ2-3; weak D call: TRBD1 (5 bases). The CDR3 spans 17 residues. V shed 5 bases and J shed 1 base, with 19 bases lying between them. Per germline, CDR1 PRHDT and CDR2 FYEKMQ (reference sequence). The CDR3 coding sequence is TGTGCCAGCAGCCCCCCGGACGGCCAAGGGGGCACAGATACGCAGTATTTT. Protein sequence: CASSPPDGQGGTDTQYF.

V gene TRBV21-1 combines with J gene TRBJ1-1; TRBD1, the table's D call, was not compared with the DNA. TRBV21-1 constitutes a pseudogene. The CDR3 spans 13 residues. The CDR3 loop is CASSKAEGAKAFF. Here the CDR3 DNA reads TGTGCCAGCAGCAAAGCTGAGGGGGCTAAAGCTTTCTTT.

The chain is built from TRBV6-1 and TRBJ2-1; a weak D match, TRBD2 (6 bases). Per the germline V gene, CDR1 is MNHNS and CDR2 is SASEGT. This CDR3 spans 15 amino acids. V was shortened by 1 base and J by 0 bases, with 7 bases between the two germline ends. CDR3: CASSEGLDSYNEQFF. DNA for the CDR3: TGTGCCAGCAGTGAAGGACTAGACTCCTACAATGAGCAGTTCTTC.

V usage is TRBV30 and J usage is TRBJ2-3, with TRBD2 matching 9 bases. This CDR3 has 15 residues. The germline V gene has CDR1 GTSNPN and CDR2 SVGIG (reference sequence). Trimming removed 2 bases from V and 3 bases from J; junction bases left unmatched: 6. The CDR3 DNA reads TGTGCCTGGAGTATGGCGGGAGGGCCGACAGATACGCAGTATTTT. This translates into CAWSMAGGPTDTQYF. The variable domain in full, with the rest retrieved from reference TRBV30 and TRBJ2-3, is SQTIHQWPATLVQPVGSPLSLECTVEGTSNPNLYWYRQAAGRGLQLLFYSVGIGQISSEVPQNLSASRPQDRQFILSSKKLLLSDSGFYLCAWSMAGGPTDTQYFGPGTRLTVL.

This clone has only one observation. The DNA for the CDR3 is TGTGCCAGTAGTATTTCTTCCAGGGGGACTAACTATGGCTACACCTTC. This translates into CASSISSRGTNYGYTF. The rearrangement uses TRBV19 and TRBJ1-2; 7 nucleotides align to TRBD1. This CDR3 spans 16 amino acids. Losses at the gene ends were 3 bases for V and 0 bases for J; bases not matched to a gene: 7. CDR1 is LNHDA, CDR2 SQIVND, per germline (reference sequence).

The chain recombines TRBV18 with TRBJ1-1; D call uncertain. The germline V gene has CDR1 KGHSH and CDR2 LQKENI. V lost 1 base, J lost 3 bases, and 3 bases lay in between. This CDR3 spans 12 amino acids. The DNA for the CDR3 is TGTGCCAGCTCACCACGGCACACTGAAGCTTTCTTT. Translated: CASSPRHTEAFF.

The CDR3 reads CASSLRQGNYGYTF. Here the CDR3 DNA reads TGTGCCAGCAGCCTACGACAGGGAAACTATGGCTACACCTTC. The rearrangement joins TRBV9 to TRBJ1-2, with 7 bases matching TRBD1. CDR3 length: 14 amino acids. V gave up 4 bases and J gave up 2 bases; unmatched junction bases: 5. Germline loops: CDR1 SGDLS, CDR2 YYNGEE.

This sequence joins TRBV6-1 and TRBJ2-5; a possible D gene is TRBD1 (5 bases). The V gene's germline CDR1 is MNHNS and CDR2 SASEGT. The CDR3 is 15 residues long. The germline V and J ends were trimmed by 4 bases and 2 bases, with 14 bases remaining between them. In DNA, the CDR3 is TGTGCCAGCAGTGTAGGACAATCAAAGCAAGAGACCCAGTACTTC. It yields the protein CASSVGQSKQETQYF.

The genes are TRBV5-1 and TRBJ1-5, with 8 bases matching TRBD1. With V trimmed by 4 bases and J by 5 bases, 5 bases remained unmatched. Germline CDR1 SGHRS, CDR2 YFSETQ. The CDR3 has 14 residues. CDR3 bases: TGCGCCAGCAGCCTCGGGACAGGCCATCAGCCCCAGCATTTT. This gives the protein CASSLGTGHQPQHF.

V usage is TRBV29-1 and J usage is TRBJ1-1; D is uncertain. Per germline, CDR1 SQVTM and CDR2 ANQGSEA. This CDR3 contains 14 residues. The V and J ends lost 8 bases and 2 bases respectively, with 18 bases between them. The CDR3 DNA reads as TGCAGCTGCTACACCTCCGGCGGAAACACTGAAGCTTTCTTT. It yields the protein CSCYTSGGNTEAFF.

The chain employs TRBV19 and TRBJ2-1; 12 positions match TRBD1. V trimming: 7 bases; J trimming: 3 bases; junction bases outside the gene matches: 13. This CDR3 comprises 18 residues. CDR1 is LNHDA and CDR2 is SQIVND in the germline V gene (reference sequence). The CDR3 bases are TGTGCCAGTACCACCCGGGGACAGGGGGCCAAGGGCTACAATGAGCAGTTCTTC. It yields the protein CASTTRGQGAKGYNEQFF.

V usage is TRBV19 and J usage is TRBJ2-3; possibly TRBD2 for D (6 bases). This CDR3 spans 13 amino acids. From germline, CDR1 is LNHDA and CDR2 SQIVND (reference sequence). Trimming stripped 4 bases from V and 5 bases from J, with 10 bases between. DNA of the CDR3: TGTGCCAGTAGTAACCGGGGACTAGATACGCAGTATTTT. Encoded protein: CASSNRGLDTQYF.